These 21 T cell receptor beta chains originate from one sample sequenced in a study of control samples from healthy donors and cancer patients. Using immunoSEQ multiplex PCR, the repertoire was profiled, and TCRdb retains in-frame clones only, with some absent. This sample has about 160,000 clones, with 94% found just once. Material: blood. These receptors all come from a woman between 40 and 55 years old in good health.

This rearrangement joins TRBV25-1 to TRBJ1-4, with D tentatively TRBD1 (5 bases). The germline gives CDR1 MGHDK, CDR2 SYGVNS. V was pared by 4 bases and J by 15 bases, with 18 bases between. This CDR3 spans 13 amino acids. As DNA, the CDR3 is TGTGCCAGCAGTGTCACCGGGACCCCGGAGGTGTTTTTT. Translating gives CASSVTGTPEVFF. Variable domain in full (rest from reference TRBV25-1 and TRBJ1-4): EADIYQTPRYLVIGTGKKITLECSQTMGHDKMYWYQQDPGMELHLIHYSYGVNSTEKGDLSSESTVSRIRTEHFPLTLESARPSHTSQYLCASSVTGTPEVFFGSGTQLSVL.

The gene calls are TRBV18 and TRBJ1-4; the D gene is possibly TRBD1 (5 bases). In germline, CDR1 is KGHSH, CDR2 LQKENI. Deletions cut 4 bases from V and 2 bases from J, with 11 bases between. The CDR3 has 15 amino acids. DNA for the CDR3: TGTGCCAGCTCACAGGGGTTACAGACTAATGAAAAACTGTTTTTT. Its protein product is CASSQGLQTNEKLFF.

This sequence joins TRBV10-3 and TRBJ1-2; weak D call: TRBD1 (6 bases). Germline V gene lookup returns CDR1 ENHRY and CDR2 SYGVKD. The CDR3 covers 12 residues. Trimming took 7 bases from V and 6 from J, leaving 12 bases between them. CDR3 nucleotide sequence: TGTGCCATCACACCCGGACAGCATGGCTACACCTTC. Its translation: CAITPGQHGYTF.

The chain couples TRBV15 to TRBJ2-7; D possibly corresponds to TRBD2 (5 bases). This CDR3 spans 14 amino acids. V lost 0 bases, J lost 0 bases, and 6 bases lay in between. Germline lookup yields CDR1 LNHNV and CDR2 YYDKDF (reference sequence). As DNA, the CDR3 is TGTGCCACCAGCAGAGAAGGAGGCTCCTACGAGCAGTACTTC. This encodes CATSREGGSYEQYF.

This clone was seen just once. V gene TRBV6-5 combines with J gene TRBJ2-7; 10 bases are a match to TRBD1. Per the germline V gene, CDR1 is MNHEY and CDR2 is SVGAGI. With V trimmed by 1 base and J by 4 bases, 4 bases remained unmatched. The CDR3 totals 15 residues. The CDR3 nucleotides are TGTGCCAGCAGTTACTGGGACAGGGGTAATTACGAGCAGTACTTC. It specifies CASSYWDRGNYEQYF.

The genes are TRBV30 and TRBJ1-6; D is uncertain. The CDR3 is 13 residues long. V was shortened by 0 bases and J by 11 bases, with 11 bases between the two germline ends. Looked up from germline, CDR1 is GTSNPN and CDR2 is SVGIG (reference sequence). CDR3 sequence: CAWSVGRDPPLHF. The CDR3 DNA sequence: TGTGCCTGGAGTGTTGGGCGGGATCCACCCCTCCACTTT. The entire variable domain, with the rest obtained from reference TRBV30 and TRBJ1-6, is as follows: SQTIHQWPATLVQPVGSPLSLECTVEGTSNPNLYWYRQAAGRGLQLLFYSVGIGQISSEVPQNLSASRPQDRQFILSSKKLLLSDSGFYLCAWSVGRDPPLHFGNGTRLTVT.

V gene TRBV7-2 combines with J gene TRBJ2-1, with 8 bases fitting TRBD2. V shed 1 base and J 7 bases; nucleotides not matched to a gene: 9. The CDR3 runs 16 residues. Germline CDR1 reads SGHTA; CDR2 reads FQGNSA. CDR3 DNA sequence: TGTGCCAGCAGCTTAGTGGGCGGGAGGATTAAGAATGAGCAGTTCTTC. Translation: CASSLVGGRIKNEQFF.

The chain carries TRBV7-8 and TRBJ2-1, with TRBD2 as a possible D gene (6 bases). The CDR3 totals 16 residues. The germline CDR1 and CDR2 sequences are SGHVS and FQNEAQ. V dropped 8 bases and J dropped 0 bases, with 17 bases sitting between them. The CDR3 spells CASGLAAFGSYNEQFF. In DNA form, the CDR3 reads TGTGCCAGCGGATTAGCGGCCTTCGGCTCCTACAATGAGCAGTTCTTC.

This clone came up once. The chain carries TRBV5-4 and TRBJ2-3; 12 bases match TRBD2. J was trimmed by 1 base and V by 0 bases; bases with no gene match: 3. Germline V gene data show CDR1 as SGHNT and CDR2 as YYREEE (reference sequence). The CDR3 is 17 residues long. The CDR3 DNA reads as TGTGCCAGCAGCTTGGAACTAGCGGGGGGCGGCACAGATACGCAGTATTTT. It yields the protein CASSLELAGGGTDTQYF. The full variable domain, completed using reference TRBV5-4 and TRBJ2-3, is ETGVTQSPTHLIKTRGQQVTLRCSSQSGHNTVSWYQQALGQGPQFIFQYYREEENGRGNFPPRFSGLQFPNYSSELNVNALELDDSALYLCASSLELAGGGTDTQYFGPGTRLTVL.

A remark on this clone: A junction boundary mismatches the germline segment, possibly from a read error. The J gene is TRBJ2-7, the V gene TRBV4-2, with TRBD1 identical over 8 bases. Germline CDR1 reads LGHNA; CDR2 reads YNFKEQ. This CDR3 has 19 amino acids. The CDR3 nucleotides read TGTGCCAGCAGCCAAGATCCTGGGGGCCTCGGCAGGGGGCTCTACGAGCAGTGCTTC. Translation: CASSQDPGGLGRGLYEQCF.

This rearrangement joins TRBV7-7 to TRBJ2-1; D call uncertain. Germline V gives CDR1 SSHAT, CDR2 FNYEAQ (reference sequence). The V end lost 2 bases, the J end lost 4 bases, and 9 bases lay between the germline ends. This CDR3 contains 14 residues. The CDR3 region has the DNA TGTGCCAGCAGCTTAAACCCCCAGTACAATGAGCAGTTCTTC. It encodes CASSLNPQYNEQFF.

The rearrangement uses TRBV6-6 and TRBJ1-4, with 9 nucleotides matching TRBD1. V shed 6 bases and J 7 bases; nucleotides not matched to a gene: 6. CDR3 length: 14 residues. The germline gives CDR1 MNHNY, CDR2 SVGAGI (reference sequence). The CDR3 DNA follows: TGTGCCAGCAGACTCACAGGGGGCTCTGAAAAACTGTTTTTT. It codes for CASRLTGGSEKLFF.

Points on this clone: No DNA is shown, since the ends of the CDR3 on it are uncertain; the CDR3 is the one TCRdb lists. The J gene is TRBJ1-1, the V gene TRBV9. The CDR3 has 21 residues if both end residues are counted. The germline V gene has CDR1 SGDLS and CDR2 YYNGEE. CDR3 amino acids: CASSVAAVMNTEAFFGTEAFF.

CDR3 DNA: TGTGCCAGCAGCTCTCAAAGCTCCTATAATTCACCCCTCCACTTT. Amino acid sequence: CASSSQSSYNSPLHF. The chain couples TRBV2 to TRBJ1-6; no clear D. CDR1 and CDR2 from the germline V gene are SNHLY and FYNNEI. This CDR3 is built from 15 residues. V was trimmed by 6 bases and J by 0 bases, leaving 9 bases between them. Variable domain in full (rest from reference TRBV2 and TRBJ1-6): EPEVTQTPSHQVTQMGQEVILRCVPISNHLYFYWYRQILGQKVEFLVSFYNNEISEKSEIFDDQFSVERPDGSNFTLKIRSTKLEDSAMYFCASSSQSSYNSPLHFGNGTRLTVT.

The chain couples TRBV7-2 to TRBJ2-7; no clear D. The CDR3 extends over 11 amino acids. V dropped 0 bases and J dropped 6 bases, with 3 bases sitting between them. Germline-derived CDR1 and CDR2 are SGHTA and FQGNSA. CDR3 nucleotides: TGTGCCAGCAGCTTAGCCGGCGAGCAGTACTTC. It yields the protein CASSLAGEQYF.

This sequence joins TRBV3-1 (or the pseudogene TRBV3-2) and TRBJ1-2; D is unclear. Germline V gene sequence: CDR1 LGHDT, CDR2 YNNKEL (reference sequence). V was trimmed by 0 bases and J by 5 bases, leaving 13 bases between them. The CDR3 consists of 15 residues. In DNA, the CDR3 is TGTGCCAGCAGCCAAGATGCAAATATGCTATATGGCTACACCTTC. This encodes CASSQDANMLYGYTF.

The chain employs TRBV4-3 and TRBJ1-4; D call uncertain. CDR1 LGHNA and CDR2 YSLEER come from the germline V gene. CDR3 length equals 15 residues. V dropped 4 bases and J dropped 8 bases, with 17 bases sitting between them. CDR3 region: CASSPRTVAGEKLFF. The CDR3 nucleotides read TGCGCCAGCAGCCCGCGGACCGTGGCTGGGGAAAAACTGTTTTTT.

The chain carries TRBV14 and TRBJ2-3; tentatively, D is TRBD1 or TRBD2 (5 bases each). The CDR3 extends over 15 amino acids. V was cut by 2 bases and J by 3 bases, with 12 bases left in between. The V gene's germline CDR1 is SGHDN and CDR2 FVKESK. The CDR3 is CASSQQPGATDTQYF. CDR3 nucleotide sequence: TGTGCCAGCAGCCAACAACCCGGGGCTACAGATACGCAGTATTTT.

J is TRBJ2-5 and V is TRBV5-1, with a possible D match to TRBD1 (6 bases). Germline values: CDR1 SGHRS, CDR2 YFSETQ. This CDR3 comprises 14 residues. V lost 2 bases and J lost 3, with 11 bases in between. In nucleotides, the CDR3 is TGCGCCAGCAGCTTTGCGGACAGAAAAGAGACCCAGTACTTC. Its protein product is CASSFADRKETQYF.

V and J are TRBV9 and TRBJ1-2, with TRBD1 identical over 8 bases. The J segment lost 4 bases and the V segment lost 4 bases, leaving 9 bases of the junction unmatched. The CDR3 length is 15 residues. Germline CDR1 reads SGDLS; CDR2 reads YYNGEE. CDR3 DNA sequence: TGTGCCAGCAGCCCGGACAGGGCTTTACCCTATGGCTACACCTTC. Translating it yields CASSPDRALPYGYTF.

V gene TRBV27 combines with J gene TRBJ2-1, with 14 bases aligning to TRBD2. Trimming took 6 bases from V and 6 from J; bases not matched to a gene: 10. CDR1 and CDR2 from the germline V gene are MNHEY and SMNVEV (reference sequence). This CDR3 comprises 17 residues. This CDR3 reads CASRLQLGTSGSNEQFF. The CDR3 coding sequence is TGTGCCAGCAGACTACAGCTTGGGACTAGCGGGAGCAATGAGCAGTTCTTC.